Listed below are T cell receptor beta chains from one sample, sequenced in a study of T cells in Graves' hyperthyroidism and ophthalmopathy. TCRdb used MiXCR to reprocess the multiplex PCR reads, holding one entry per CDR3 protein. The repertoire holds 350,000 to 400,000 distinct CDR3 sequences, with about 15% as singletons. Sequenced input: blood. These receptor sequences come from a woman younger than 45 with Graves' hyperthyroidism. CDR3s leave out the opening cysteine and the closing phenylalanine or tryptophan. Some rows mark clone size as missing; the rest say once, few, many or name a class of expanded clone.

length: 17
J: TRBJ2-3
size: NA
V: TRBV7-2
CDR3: ASSSPGGVRGVYGDTQY

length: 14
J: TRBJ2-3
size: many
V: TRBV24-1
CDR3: ATSDPAGEDTDTQY

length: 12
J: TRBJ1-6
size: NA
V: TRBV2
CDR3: ASSFGQGNSPLH

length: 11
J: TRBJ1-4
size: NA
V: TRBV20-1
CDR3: SVNRDKDEKLF

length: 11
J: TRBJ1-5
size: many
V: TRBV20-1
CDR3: SARDYSNQPQH

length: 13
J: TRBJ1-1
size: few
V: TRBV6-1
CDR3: ASSHYQGGNTEAF

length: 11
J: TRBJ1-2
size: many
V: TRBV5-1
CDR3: ASSLETGKGYT

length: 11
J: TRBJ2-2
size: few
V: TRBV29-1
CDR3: SVGLADTGELF

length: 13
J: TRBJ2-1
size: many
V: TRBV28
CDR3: ASSELRQGGNEQF

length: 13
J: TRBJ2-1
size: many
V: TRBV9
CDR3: ASSSPGQGRYEQF

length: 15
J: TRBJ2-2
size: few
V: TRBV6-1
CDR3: ATMRGLAGGGTGELF

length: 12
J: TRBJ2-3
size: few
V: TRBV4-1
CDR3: ASSQDPLTDTQY

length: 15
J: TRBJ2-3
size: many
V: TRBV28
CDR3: ASSLTSGLSSTDTQY

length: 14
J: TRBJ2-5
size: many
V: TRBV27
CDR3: ASRTSPRTGKETQY

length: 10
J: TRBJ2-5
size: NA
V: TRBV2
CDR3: ASSDGVETQY

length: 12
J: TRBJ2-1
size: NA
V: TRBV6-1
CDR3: ASSDLAAYNEQF

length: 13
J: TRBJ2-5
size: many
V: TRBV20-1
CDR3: SAPHRQGQQETQY

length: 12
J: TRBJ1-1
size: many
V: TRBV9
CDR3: ASSAAGEVSGAF

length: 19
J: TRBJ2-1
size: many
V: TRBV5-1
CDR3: ASSLIGYTSGRTSSYNEQF

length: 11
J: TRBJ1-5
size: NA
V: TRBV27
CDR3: ASSRQVFGPQH

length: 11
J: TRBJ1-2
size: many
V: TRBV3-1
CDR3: ASSPWGQAGYT

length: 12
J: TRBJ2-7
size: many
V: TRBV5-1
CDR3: ATGRDRGDDEQY

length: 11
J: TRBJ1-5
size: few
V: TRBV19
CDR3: AQGGAGYRPQH

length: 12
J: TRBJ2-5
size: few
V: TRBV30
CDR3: AWSVQREYETQY

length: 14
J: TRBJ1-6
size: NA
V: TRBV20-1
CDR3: SARVLLGQGVSPLH

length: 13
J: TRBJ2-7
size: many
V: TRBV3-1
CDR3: ASRPAGTEAYEQY

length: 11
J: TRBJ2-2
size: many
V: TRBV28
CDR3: ASIGGNTGELF

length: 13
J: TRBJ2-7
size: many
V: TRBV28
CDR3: ASSPDTCSSYEQY

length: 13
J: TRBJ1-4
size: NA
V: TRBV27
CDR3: ASSLRGQGWEKLF

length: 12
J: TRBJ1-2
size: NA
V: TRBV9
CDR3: ASSLGGSVIGYT

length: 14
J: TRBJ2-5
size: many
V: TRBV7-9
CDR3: ASSLGGGFGQETQY

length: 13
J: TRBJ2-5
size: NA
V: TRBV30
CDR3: AWSPTGGVGGTQY

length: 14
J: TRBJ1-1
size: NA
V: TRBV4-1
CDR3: ASSRGQGASNTEAF

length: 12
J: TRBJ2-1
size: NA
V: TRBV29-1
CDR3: SSAGTRGMNEQF